This TCR beta chain was recorded in a study of post-analysis software for immune sequencing data. A word on this clonotype: Its matching antigen is unknown.

Incorporated into the TCR beta cDNA libraries were unique molecular identifiers, which served to reduce PCR and sequencing biases. From around 1 to 10 million T cells, 500,000 or so cDNA molecules were obtained. TCRdb independently ran MiXCR on the PCR reads; one entry per CDR3 protein. Here the sample spans around 770,000 distinct CDR3 sequences, about 45% being singletons. The study, taken as a whole, reports: With TRBV5-6, TRBV5-1 and TRBV20-1 included, about five TRBV segments were more frequent in patients than in controls. The normalized Chao1 diversity of multiple sclerosis patients was significantly lower than that of controls.

This CDR3 is built from 15 residues. Trimming took off 2 bases at V and 5 bases at J, with 14 bases between the two ends. The germline V gene has CDR1 SGHTA and CDR2 FQGNSA. The source of this sequence is a girl aged 5-17 years with multiple sclerosis. Sequenced material: blood. The rearrangement links TRBV7-2 to TRBJ2-3, with unresolved D. The DNA of the CDR3 is TGTGCCAGCAGCTTACGCGGAACTATCTTAGATACGCAGTATTTT. Translated, it gives CASSLRGTILDTQYF. Together with reference TRBV7-2 and TRBJ2-3, the CDR3 gives the full variable domain: GAGVSQSPSNKVTEKGKDVELRCDPISGHTALYWYRQSLGQGLEFLIYFQGNSAPDKSGLPSDRFSAERTGGSVSTLTIQRTQQEDSAVYLCASSLRGTILDTQYFGPGTRLTVL.